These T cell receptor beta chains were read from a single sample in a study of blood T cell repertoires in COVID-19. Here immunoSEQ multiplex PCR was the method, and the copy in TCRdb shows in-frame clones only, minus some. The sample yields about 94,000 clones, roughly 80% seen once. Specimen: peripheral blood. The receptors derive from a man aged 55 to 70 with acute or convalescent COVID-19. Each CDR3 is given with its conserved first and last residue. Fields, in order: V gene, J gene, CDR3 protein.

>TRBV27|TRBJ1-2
CASSLYGTGIIDYGYTF
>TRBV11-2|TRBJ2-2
CASTPPLSGKGGELFF
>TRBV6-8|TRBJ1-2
CASSSRGAYGYTF
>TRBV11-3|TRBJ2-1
CASSPGLYNEQFF
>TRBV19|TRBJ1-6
CASSPLPGEGNSPLHF
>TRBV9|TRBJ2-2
CASSSDGTPTGELFF
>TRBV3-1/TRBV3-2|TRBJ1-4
CASSRQGTDEKLFF
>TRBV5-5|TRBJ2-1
CASSLWGGGTVYNEQFF
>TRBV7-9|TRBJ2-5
CASTTPGRGGLGFQETQYF
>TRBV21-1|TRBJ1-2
CAPRVSYGYTF
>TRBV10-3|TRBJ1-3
CAISESIGNTIYF
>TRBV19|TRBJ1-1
CASSIDRVNTEAFF
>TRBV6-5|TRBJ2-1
CASSLRAGNEQFF
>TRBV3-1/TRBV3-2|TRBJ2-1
CASSQGLAGDRGAYNEQFF
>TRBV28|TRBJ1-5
CASRAGVDGQPQHF
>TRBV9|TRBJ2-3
CASSVEDGTGRYSTDTQYF
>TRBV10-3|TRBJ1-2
CAISLGQADYGYTF
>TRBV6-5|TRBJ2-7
CASRWTGGAEQYF
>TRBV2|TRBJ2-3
CASSRTVADTQYF
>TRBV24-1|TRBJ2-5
CATSLTGGSETQYF
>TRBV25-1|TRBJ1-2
CASSGLYGYTF
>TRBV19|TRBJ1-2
CASSMLGARTGKNYGYTF
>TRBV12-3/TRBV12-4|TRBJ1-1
CASSSYRATEAFF
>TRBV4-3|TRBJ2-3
CASSQDLTATDTQYF
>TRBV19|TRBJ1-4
CASSIAGGGKLFF
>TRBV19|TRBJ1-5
CASQRDRNNQPQHF
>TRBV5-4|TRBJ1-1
CASSLRDSTEAFF
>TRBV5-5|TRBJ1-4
CASSAGSAGNEKLFF
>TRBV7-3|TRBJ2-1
CASSLTLGGEQFF
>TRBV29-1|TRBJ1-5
CSVEDFHRVPVGNQPQHF
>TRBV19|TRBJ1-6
CASSIGAFLHF
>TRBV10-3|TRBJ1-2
CAIRTQGGGDGYTF
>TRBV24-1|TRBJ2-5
CATSDPGQPGSQETQYF
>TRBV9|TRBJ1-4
CASSVGGATNEKLFF
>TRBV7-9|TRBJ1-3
CASSKRLDSGNTIYF
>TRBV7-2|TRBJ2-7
CASSRVSGYEQYF
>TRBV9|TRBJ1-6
CASSRTDRLLDSPLHF
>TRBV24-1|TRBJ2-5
CATSDLDRARETQYF
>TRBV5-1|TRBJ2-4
CASSLAGTEFLNLAKNIQYF
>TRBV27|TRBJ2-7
CASSFRAGTYEQYF